This note documents a single TCR beta chain sequence. Its target is unknown. Samples each supplied approximately 0.55 ug of bulk tumor genomic DNA as template. During surgery, each primary tumor gave multiple biopsies spaced as far apart as possible. The study enrolled patients with untreated, newly diagnosed non-small cell lung cancer who underwent curative surgery. The data belong to a study of immune heterogeneity within non-small cell lung tumors. Study-level background: Tumor histology was classified as squamous cell carcinoma in a few cases, non-squamous carcinoma in about 10 and not otherwise specified in 1.

TCR beta CDR3 was amplified by multiplex PCR using 32 V and 13 J primers. TCRdb re-analysed the multiplex PCR reads in MiXCR, keeping a single row per CDR3 protein. The repertoire holds approximately 4,300 distinct CDR3 sequences, with roughly 27% as singletons. General study points: A moderate but significant correlation was found, linking local T-cell clonality with local tumor mutational burden (R about 0.31). Tumor sites within a patient were found to share identical dominant CDR3 beta clonotypes, and site-unique high-frequency clones were also present.

The CDR3 loop spans 14 amino acids. V lost 1 base and J lost 8, with 12 bases in between. CDR1 and CDR2 from the germline V gene are LGHNA and YSLEER. The TCR was taken from a man in his sixties with non-small cell lung cancer. The sequencing sample was made of lung tumor tissue. The V gene is TRBV4-3, the J gene TRBJ2-1, with a possible D match to TRBD1 (5 bases). CDR3 protein: CASSQGAGLDEQFF. The CDR3, as DNA: TGCGCCAGCAGCCAAGGCGCAGGGCTGGATGAGCAGTTCTTC.